The 4 T cell receptor beta chains given below trace back to one sample, sequenced in a study of blood T cell repertoires in COVID-19. Assay used: immunoSEQ multiplex PCR; TCRdb lists only in-frame clones, some missing. Seen here are over 30,000 clones, 90% observed once, and the top ten hold roughly a fifth. The sample was peripheral blood. The source of these receptors is a man older than 75 with acute or convalescent COVID-19.

The rearrangement links TRBV6-5 to TRBJ2-7; D may be TRBD1 (6 bases). The V gene lost 0 bases and the J gene lost 2 bases, with 8 bases spanning the gap. CDR3 length: 14 residues. Germline V lookup: CDR1 MNHEY, CDR2 SVGAGI. The CDR3 nucleotides read TGTGCCAGCAGTTACTCCTCAGGGGCCTACGAGCAGTACTTC. Protein sequence: CASSYSSGAYEQYF.

This CDR3 is CASSLRQGSYNEQFF. The CDR3 DNA reads as TGTGCCAGCAGCCTTCGACAGGGGAGCTACAATGAGCAGTTCTTC. The chain uses TRBV11-2 and TRBJ2-1; 8 bases line up with TRBD1. Germline V gene lookup returns CDR1 SGHAT and CDR2 FQNNGV. This CDR3 region has 15 residues. Trimming took 5 bases from V and 3 from J; bases not matched to a gene: 6.

The chain uses TRBV5-1 and TRBJ1-2; tentatively, D is TRBD1 (5 bases). V shed 3 bases and J shed 4 bases, with 16 bases lying between them. Germline CDR1 and CDR2: SGHRS and YFSETQ. The CDR3 is 15 residues long. The CDR3 DNA follows: TGCGCCAGCAGCTCAGGGCAAAACAACTTCTATGGCTACACCTTC. It encodes CASSSGQNNFYGYTF. Supplemented by reference TRBV5-1 and TRBJ1-2, the full variable domain reads KAGVTQTPRYLIKTRGQQVTLSCSPISGHRSVSWYQQTPGQGLQFLFEYFSETQRNKGNFPGRFSGRQFSNSRSEMNVSTLELGDSALYLCASSSGQNNFYGYTFGSGTRLTVV.

The chain links TRBV6-1 to TRBJ2-7; 7 bases align to TRBD1. Germline CDR1 and CDR2: MNHNS and SASEGT. CDR3 length: 16 amino acids. The V and J ends lost 2 bases and 3 bases, in that order; junction bases with no gene match: 10. As DNA, the CDR3 is TGTGCCAGCAGTGAAACCGGGACAGTGGCCTTCTACGAGCAGTACTTC. Translated, it gives CASSETGTVAFYEQYF.